This is a list of T cell receptor beta chains from one sample in a study of blood T cell repertoires in COVID-19. The method was immunoSEQ multiplex PCR; TCRdb's version includes in-frame clones alone and lacks a portion of them. The sample carries roughly 120,000 clones, 60% to 85% recorded once. Sequenced material: peripheral blood. The receptors derive from a man aged 70-80 years with acute or convalescent COVID-19. The CDR3 runs from the conserved cysteine through the conserved F or W. Each record gives: D gene, J gene, clone size, V gene, CDR3 DNA, CDR3 protein. A D gene is named only where the DNA matches it firmly. Some rows mark clone size as missing; the rest say once, few, many or name a class of expanded clone.

>TRBD1|TRBJ2-1|-|TRBV9
TGTGCCAGCAGCGCATCACCAGGGGGCTGGGGTTACAATGAGCAGTTCTTC
CASSASPGGWGYNEQFF
>TRBD2|TRBJ2-5|-|TRBV12-5
TGTGCTAGTGGTTTGAATAGCGGGGGAAAAGAGACCCAGTACTTC
CASGLNSGGKETQYF
>-|TRBJ1-1|-|TRBV4-3
TGCGCCAGCAGCCAATCACCCGACAGGAACACTGAAGCTTTCTTT
CASSQSPDRNTEAFF
>TRBD1|TRBJ2-2|once|TRBV3-1/TRBV3-2
TGTGCCGGTTCGACAGGGGAAAGGAACACCGGGGAGCTGTTTTTT
CAGSTGERNTGELFF
>-|TRBJ1-4|-|TRBV5-6
TGTGCCAGCAGCTTGGCCGGGGGGGCGGATGAAAAACTGTTTTTT
CASSLAGGADEKLFF
>-|TRBJ1-3|-|TRBV9
TGTGCCAGCAGCCCCTACGGTGACTCTGGAAACACCATATATTTT
CASSPYGDSGNTIYF
>TRBD1|TRBJ1-4|-|TRBV11-1
TGTGCCAGCAGCCCAAGGACAGGGCGGCATGAAAAACTGTTTTTT
CASSPRTGRHEKLFF
>-|TRBJ1-1|-|TRBV19
TGTGCCAGTAGGCCTGGTGGGGGGGCTCAAAACACTGAAGCTTTCTTT
CASRPGGGAQNTEAFF
>TRBD2|TRBJ2-7|-|TRBV4-2
TGTGCCAGCAGCCAGGTAGCGGGGGGCGGCTCCTACGAGCAGTACTTC
CASSQVAGGGSYEQYF
>-|TRBJ1-2|-|TRBV4-3
TGCGCCAGCAGCCACGTACAGGGCGCAGGCTACACCTTC
CASSHVQGAGYTF
>-|TRBJ1-2|-|TRBV5-1
TGCGCCAGCAGCTTGCAGCCGTCAGACGGGGGTGGCTACACCTTC
CASSLQPSDGGGYTF
>-|TRBJ2-7|few|TRBV7-2
TGTGCCAGCAGCTTAGTAGCCGGCAAAGAGCAGTACTTC
CASSLVAGKEQYF
>-|TRBJ2-1|-|TRBV19
TGTGCCAGTAACCCATCCGGTAGCCCCTACAATGAGCAGTTCTTC
CASNPSGSPYNEQFF
>TRBD2|TRBJ2-2|-|TRBV19
TGTGCCAGTATGCTAGCGGGGTTCACCGGGGAGCTGTTTTTT
CASMLAGFTGELFF
>-|TRBJ1-1|-|TRBV9
TGTGCCAGCAGCGTATCGGGGAAGAGCACTGAAGCTTTCTTT
CASSVSGKSTEAFF
>-|TRBJ1-2|-|TRBV19
TGTGCCAGTAGTATGCCACGCGGGCGTGACGGCTACACCTTC
CASSMPRGRDGYTF
>-|TRBJ1-1|-|TRBV7-2
TGTGCCAGCAGCTTGCCTCAGCGGTTTGCTGAAGCTTTCTTT
CASSLPQRFAEAFF
>-|TRBJ2-3|-|TRBV5-1
TGCGCCAGCAGCTTGGTAGGGGCCTACACAGATACGCAGTATTTT
CASSLVGAYTDTQYF
>-|TRBJ1-1|-|TRBV18
TGTGCCAGCTCGGTTCCGGGACATAAGAACACTGAAGCTTTCTTT
CASSVPGHKNTEAFF
>-|TRBJ1-1|-|TRBV5-1
TGCGCCAGCAGCCTGGCGGGGATGAGGACTGAAGCTTTCTTT
CASSLAGMRTEAFF
>-|TRBJ1-1|once|TRBV21-1
TGTGCCAGCAGCATCACAGGGATCTCGGGCACTGAAGCTTTCTTT
CASSITGISGTEAFF
>-|TRBJ1-2|-|TRBV6-4
TGTGCCAGCAGGCCCGCGGGAGGGGACTATGGCTACACCTTC
CASRPAGGDYGYTF
>TRBD1|TRBJ1-5|once|TRBV5-1
TGCGCCAGCAGCCCGGACAGGGGCAATCAGCCCCAGCATTTT
CASSPDRGNQPQHF
>TRBD1|TRBJ1-2|-|TRBV9
TGTGCCAGCAGCGTAGAAACAGGGGGCAACTATGGCTACACCTTC
CASSVETGGNYGYTF
>-|TRBJ2-2|-|TRBV7-9
TGTGCCAGCAGCTTAGCCTCCACCGGGGAGCTGTTTTTT
CASSLASTGELFF
>TRBD2|TRBJ2-5|-|TRBV27
TGTGCCAGCAGAACATACCTAGCGGGGGGGCAAGAGACCCAGTACTTC
CASRTYLAGGQETQYF
>TRBD1|TRBJ1-6|few|TRBV11-3
TGTGCCAGCAGCTTGCCCCAACAGGGGCCATCAAATTCACCCCTCCACTTT
CASSLPQQGPSNSPLHF
>-|TRBJ2-5|-|TRBV7-2
TGTGCCAGCAGCTTAGCGGGAGTCCAAGAGACCCAGTACTTC
CASSLAGVQETQYF
>-|TRBJ1-5|-|TRBV5-1
TGCGCCAGCAGCTTGGATTCCGGGGGATCTCAGCCCCAGCATTTT
CASSLDSGGSQPQHF
>TRBD1|TRBJ1-5|-|TRBV5-1
TGCGCCAGCAGCTTGGGCCCTACAGGGGCACATCAGCCCCAGCATTTT
CASSLGPTGAHQPQHF
>-|TRBJ2-5|-|TRBV19
TGTGCCAGTAGTATACAGGTGGGAGAGACCCAGTACTTC
CASSIQVGETQYF
>TRBD2|TRBJ2-3|-|TRBV29-1
TGCAGCGTTGAAATGGCTAGCGGGGGGCGGGGAGATACGCAGTATTTT
CSVEMASGGRGDTQYF
>-|TRBJ1-4|-|TRBV21-1
TGTGCCAGCAGCAAAAGCCCCTCTCGGGGAGGGGATGAAAAACTGTTTTTT
CASSKSPSRGGDEKLFF
>TRBD1|TRBJ1-1|-|TRBV5-4
TGTGCCAGCAGCTTGGCGGTAAACAGGGGACTGACTGAAGCTTTCTTT
CASSLAVNRGLTEAFF
>-|TRBJ2-5|-|TRBV24-1
TGTGCCACCAGTGACGCCTCCAGTGGGGCCCAAGAGACCCAGTACTTC
CATSDASSGAQETQYF
>-|TRBJ1-1|-|TRBV7-2
TGTGCCAGCAGCTGGGGACTCCGGAACACTGAAGCTTTCTTT
CASSWGLRNTEAFF